These T cell receptor beta chains were read from a single sample in a study of early T cells in non-severe SARS-CoV-2 infection. Via MiXCR, TCRdb re-called the 5' RACE reads, giving one row per CDR3 protein. The data show 60,000 or so distinct CDR3 sequences, over 10% seen once. The material was whole blood, obtained at baseline. Receptors were obtained from an adult who was a healthcare worker with PCR-confirmed SARS-CoV-2 infection or an uninfected control (not recorded which). Each CDR3 is given with its conserved first and last residue.

v_call,j_call,cdr3_aa
TRBV5-1,TRBJ2-1,CASSEGLAGDRDNEQFF
TRBV12-3/TRBV12-4,TRBJ2-3,CASSLFLRTDTQYF
TRBV14,TRBJ2-7,CASSLDRAVNEQYF
TRBV28,TRBJ1-1,CASSPARDRPFWDTEAFF
TRBV6-1,TRBJ2-7,CASSARWDSGVEQYF
TRBV7-9,TRBJ1-6,CASSLAGTGRSPLHF
TRBV29-1,TRBJ2-2,CSVGDPGQGFSGELFF
TRBV7-8,TRBJ2-2,CASSLGGASGMNTGELFF
TRBV7-2,TRBJ1-6,CASSPVQSPLHF
TRBV28,TRBJ2-7,CASSLAGGPKEQYF
TRBV7-2,TRBJ1-1,CASSSRQGWTEAFF
TRBV5-1,TRBJ2-2,CASRSAQTGNTGELFF
TRBV6-2/TRBV6-3,TRBJ2-1,CASSYSRASGLYNEQFF
TRBV9,TRBJ1-2,CASSVSTGKSNYGYTF
TRBV7-2,TRBJ2-4,CASTQGGGPKNIQYF
TRBV20-1,TRBJ1-2,CSARDLWQTGGYTF
TRBV2,TRBJ1-1,CASSEGDWDEAFF
TRBV7-9,TRBJ1-6,CASSSPGQRGSPLHF
TRBV10-3,TRBJ1-2,CAGQGSYGYTF
TRBV7-9,TRBJ2-3,CASSSSGTGPTDTQYF
TRBV29-1,TRBJ1-2,CSVVAGFMGYGYTF
TRBV10-3,TRBJ2-2,CASWGGGNTGELFF
TRBV28,TRBJ2-1,CASSSTGPTNGEQFF
TRBV7-2,TRBJ1-3,CASSSTGTTGNTIYF
TRBV3-1,TRBJ2-1,CASSQVEYNEQFF
TRBV28,TRBJ2-1,CASSSLLAGGEQFF
TRBV19,TRBJ2-4,CASSTGQMNTKNIQYF
TRBV28,TRBJ1-5,CASTTQGANQPQHF
TRBV20-1,TRBJ2-7,CSAVDRGHEQYF
TRBV12-5,TRBJ2-5,CASGGRDSQETQYF
TRBV5-1,TRBJ1-1,CASSLDGGGYTEAFF
TRBV7-2,TRBJ1-5,CASSLEAGRGNQPQHF